A selection of T cell receptor beta chains follows, all from one sample in a study of T cell changes during pregnancy in multiple sclerosis. Generated by immunoSEQ multiplex PCR, the TCRdb table keeps only in-frame clones and is missing some. Among tens of thousands of clones, roughly 93% were seen once, and the ten largest hold 1.3% to 1.5%. The sample here was peripheral blood, taken in the third trimester of pregnancy. The receptors here all came from a female donor in good health, enrolled as a control in a pregnancy study. CDR3s include the opening cysteine and the closing phenylalanine or tryptophan. D genes are given only for firm matches. A row's size may be missing; if present it is once, few, many or a size class.

D,V,size,J,DNA,CDR3
-,TRBV15,-,TRBJ2-3,TGTGCCACCAGCTGGACCCAGGGGAGCACAGATACGCAGTATTTT,CATSWTQGSTDTQYF
-,TRBV5-6,-,TRBJ1-4,TGTGCCAGCAGCCCGGTGAACGAGAATGAAAAACTGTTTTTT,CASSPVNENEKLFF
TRBD1,TRBV28,-,TRBJ2-7,TGTGCCAGCACCATAGGACAGGGGCAACAGTACTTC,CASTIGQGQQYF
-,TRBV15,-,TRBJ2-3,TGTGCCACCAGCAGGAGGAGGAGAACAGATACGCAGTATTTT,CATSRRRRTDTQYF
-,TRBV30,once,TRBJ2-1,TGTGCCTGGAGTAAGACAGGTAGAGGGGCCTACAATGAGCAGTTCTTC,CAWSKTGRGAYNEQFF
TRBD1,TRBV28,-,TRBJ1-4,TGTGCCAGCAGTACTATTTGGGGACAGGGTAATGAAAAACTGTTTTTT,CASSTIWGQGNEKLFF
-,TRBV5-4,-,TRBJ1-2,TGTGCCAGCAGCTTGTACAGGGCTGGCTATGGCTACACCTTC,CASSLYRAGYGYTF
-,TRBV27,-,TRBJ1-4,TGTGCCAGCGGCCGAAAAAATACTGAAAAACTGTTTTTT,CASGRKNTEKLFF
-,TRBV7-8,once,TRBJ2-1,TGTGCCAGCAGTGGGCGCTCCTACAATGAGCAGTTCTTC,CASSGRSYNEQFF
-,TRBV7-8,-,TRBJ2-5,TGTGCCAGCAGCTTAGAAGGCGGCCAAGAGACCCAGTACTTC,CASSLEGGQETQYF
TRBD2,TRBV5-1,-,TRBJ2-7,TGCGCCAGCAGCCCCTCGGCCGGGACTACCTACGAGCAGTACTTC,CASSPSAGTTYEQYF
TRBD1,TRBV29-1,-,TRBJ1-5,TGCAGCGTGCGACAGGGTAATCAGCCCCAGCATTTT,CSVRQGNQPQHF
-,TRBV7-6,-,TRBJ2-5,TGTGCCAGCAGCCCACCTGGGAGCGGGCTAAAGACCCAGTACTTC,CASSPPGSGLKTQYF
TRBD1,TRBV4-1,-,TRBJ2-7,TGCGCCAGCAGCCACACGGGACAGGACTACGAGCAGTACTTC,CASSHTGQDYEQYF
TRBD1,TRBV5-1,-,TRBJ2-3,TGCGCCAGCAGCTTGGGAACAGGGGAGGATACGCAGTATTTT,CASSLGTGEDTQYF
-,TRBV7-9,-,TRBJ2-1,TGTGCCAGCAGCTTTAGGGGGGGCAATGAGCAGTTCTTC,CASSFRGGNEQFF
TRBD2,TRBV7-9,-,TRBJ2-3,TGTGCCAGCAGCTTAGCTAGCGGGAGGGCCGTGGATACGCAGTATTTT,CASSLASGRAVDTQYF
-,TRBV18,-,TRBJ1-5,TGTGCCAGCTCACCGGGTCAGGGGAATCAGCCCCAGCATTTT,CASSPGQGNQPQHF
TRBD2,TRBV18,-,TRBJ2-6,TGTGCCAGCTCACCACTTCCACTAGCGGGAGGGAGTGGGGCCAACGTCCTGACTTTC,CASSPLPLAGGSGANVLTF
TRBD2,TRBV30,-,TRBJ2-1,TGTGCCTGGAGTAGGGGGCTAGCGGGAGGGCCGAGGTTGAGTAATGAGCAGTTCTTC,CAWSRGLAGGPRLSNEQFF
-,TRBV28,once,TRBJ1-2,TGTGCCAGCAAAAAGGGACTTGGAGGCTACACCTTC,CASKKGLGGYTF
TRBD1,TRBV10-3,-,TRBJ1-2,TGTGCCATCACCGGGACAGGGGGCAACTATGGCTACACCTTC,CAITGTGGNYGYTF
-,TRBV9,once,TRBJ2-2,TGTGCCAGCAGCGTCCGGTGGGGCGACACCGGGGAGCTGTTTTTT,CASSVRWGDTGELFF
TRBD1,TRBV14,-,TRBJ2-1,TGTGCCAGCAGCCAACCGGGGGACAGGGTGTTGTCCTACAATGAGCAGTTCTTC,CASSQPGDRVLSYNEQFF
-,TRBV7-2,-,TRBJ2-7,TGTGCCAGCAGCTTAGCCTCCCTTTCCTACGAGCAGTACTTC,CASSLASLSYEQYF
-,TRBV7-6,-,TRBJ2-6,TGTGCCAGCAGCTTAGAGACAGGTCCCTCTGGGGCCAACGTCCTGACTTTC,CASSLETGPSGANVLTF
-,TRBV4-1,-,TRBJ2-5,TGCGCCAGCAGCCTGAACCCTGGACTAAACCAAGAGACCCAGTACTTC,CASSLNPGLNQETQYF
TRBD1,TRBV10-3,-,TRBJ2-7,TGTGCCATCAGTGACTCAGTTCCGGGACAGGGACTCTACGAGCAGTACTTC,CAISDSVPGQGLYEQYF
TRBD1,TRBV7-6,-,TRBJ2-7,TGTGCCAGCAGCATCTCAGGGGGTTTCCCCTACGAGCAGTACTTC,CASSISGGFPYEQYF
-,TRBV7-9,-,TRBJ1-1,TGTGCCAGCAGCTTAGCATTACGAGGGTCGGACACTGAAGCTTTCTTT,CASSLALRGSDTEAFF
-,TRBV21-1,-,TRBJ2-3,TGTGCCAGCAGCAAGGGACAGGGGAGGACTAGAGATACGCAGTATTTT,CASSKGQGRTRDTQYF
-,TRBV5-1,-,TRBJ2-7,TGCGCCAGCAGCCGGGGTTTGGTCGAGGAGCAGTACTTC,CASSRGLVEEQYF
-,TRBV5-1,-,TRBJ2-3,TGCGCCAGCAGCTTTCGCTATTTCGACAGGGAGGCAGATACGCAGTATTTT,CASSFRYFDREADTQYF
-,TRBV27,-,TRBJ1-2,TGTGCCAGCAAATTACCGGGACAACTGGGGGGCTACACCTTC,CASKLPGQLGGYTF
-,TRBV19,-,TRBJ2-1,TGTGCCAGTAGTATTCCCAGCAATGAGCAGTTCTTC,CASSIPSNEQFF
-,TRBV5-4,-,TRBJ2-2,TGTGCCAGCAGCTTGGCCCTAGCCGGGGAGCTGTTTTTT,CASSLALAGELFF
TRBD2,TRBV27,few,TRBJ2-1,TGTGCCAGCGGGAAACGTCCGGGACTAGCACATGAGCAGTTCTTC,CASGKRPGLAHEQFF
-,TRBV7-9,-,TRBJ2-1,TGTGCCAGCAGCTTCCAGCCGGGACTCACTTTTGAGCAGTTCTTC,CASSFQPGLTFEQFF
TRBD1,TRBV19,-,TRBJ2-2,TGTGCCAGTAGTATTTTAGGGGGCGACGGGGAGCTGTTTTTT,CASSILGGDGELFF
TRBD2,TRBV27,-,TRBJ2-1,TGTGCCAGCAGTTTCCAAGGACTAGCGGGAGGGCGCGCCTACAATGAGCAGTTCTTC,CASSFQGLAGGRAYNEQFF
TRBD2,TRBV2,-,TRBJ2-7,TGTGCCAGCAGTCCTTTGGAGCGGGAATCTCACGAGCAGTACTTC,CASSPLERESHEQYF
-,TRBV5-4,-,TRBJ2-3,TGTGCCAGCAGCTGGGGGAGGTCAGGCACAGATACGCAGTATTTT,CASSWGRSGTDTQYF
-,TRBV6-5,-,TRBJ2-7,TGTGCCAGCAGTATAGGGGGAAAGTCGGTCTACGAGCAGTACTTC,CASSIGGKSVYEQYF
-,TRBV5-1,-,TRBJ1-2,TGCGCCAGCAGCTTCGGGATAATCCATAATGGCTACACCTTC,CASSFGIIHNGYTF
-,TRBV5-1,-,TRBJ2-5,TGCGCCAGCAGCTTAGGTCGGCGGGTTGGAGAGACCCAGTACTTC,CASSLGRRVGETQYF
-,TRBV15,-,TRBJ2-5,TGTGCCACCAGCAGAGGAGGGCCCCCGGGGACCCAGTACTTC,CATSRGGPPGTQYF
TRBD2,TRBV9,-,TRBJ2-2,TGTGCCAGCAGCGTAGAGGGGGGACTAGCGGGAGTTGGCACCGGGGAGCTGTTTTTT,CASSVEGGLAGVGTGELFF
TRBD1,TRBV7-9,-,TRBJ2-3,TGTGCCAGCAGCGGACAGGGGGGGGGAGATACGCAGTATTTT,CASSGQGGGDTQYF
TRBD1,TRBV2,-,TRBJ1-5,TGTGCCAGCAGTGGTCAGGGGGCAGGGGAGCCCCAGCATTTT,CASSGQGAGEPQHF
-,TRBV28,-,TRBJ2-5,TGTGCCAGCAGCAGACCCCCCGTTGGGGAGCAGACCCAGTACTTC,CASSRPPVGEQTQYF